These 18 T cell receptor beta chains were all obtained from the same sample, sequenced in a study of shared clonotypes between healthy human individuals. The naive CD8 fraction comprised CD45RO-negative cells positively selected for CCR7 and excluded terminally differentiated effector memory CD45RA+ cells. Sequencing used immunoSEQ multiplex PCR; TCRdb keeps in-frame clones, though not all of them. The repertoire holds around 2.1 million clones, with about 93% as singletons. The source material was naive CD8+ T cells from PBMCs. These receptors were collected from a man between 18 and 35 years old in good health. Some clones in this sample may be carry-over from other donors' samples.

In the case of this clone: Other nucleotide sequences in the sample specify the same CDR3. This rearrangement joins TRBV27 to TRBJ2-7, with D maybe TRBD2 (6 bases). Germline V CDR1 and CDR2: MNHEY, SMNVEV (reference sequence). Trimming removed 1 base at V and 1 base at J, with 11 bases between. The CDR3 is made up of 15 amino acids. This CDR3 is CASSLYGTASYEQYF. The CDR3 nucleotides are TGTGCCAGCAGTTTATACGGGACTGCATCCTACGAGCAGTACTTC.

The chain recombines TRBV19 with TRBJ1-5, with D hard to call. Germline CDR1 LNHDA, CDR2 SQIVND (reference sequence). With 3 bases removed from V and 2 bases from J, the gap between germline ends came to 8 bases. This CDR3 region has 14 residues. CDR3 region: CASSMFQGNQPQHF. As DNA, the CDR3 is TGTGCCAGTAGTATGTTTCAGGGCAATCAGCCCCAGCATTTT.

The V gene is TRBV5-1, the J gene TRBJ2-7; a weak D match, TRBD2 (6 bases). Looked up from germline, CDR1 is SGHRS and CDR2 is YFSETQ. V lost 4 bases and J lost 3, with 20 bases in between. The CDR3 sequence is 16 residues long. The CDR3 is CASSPWPGRNLYEQYF. CDR3 nucleotides: TGCGCCAGCAGCCCCTGGCCGGGGAGGAACCTCTACGAGCAGTACTTC.

The chain carries TRBV7-6 and TRBJ2-2, with 9 bases fitting TRBD1. Germline trimming cut 5 bases from V and 6 bases from J; bases unmatched to any gene: 10. The CDR3 is 16 residues long. The germline V gene has CDR1 SGHVS and CDR2 FNYEAQ. CDR3 loop: CASSAPRDREPGELFF. CDR3 nucleotide sequence: TGTGCCAGCAGCGCCCCCCGGGACAGGGAACCCGGGGAGCTGTTTTTT.

The chain joins TRBV9 to TRBJ1-2; TRBD1 agrees at 8 bases. CDR1 is SGDLS, CDR2 YYNGEE, per germline. This CDR3 spans 14 amino acids. V dropped 3 bases and J dropped 5; count of bases not matched to a gene: 6. CDR3 nucleotide sequence: TGTGCCAGCAGCGAAGGGGACAGGTCATATGGCTACACCTTC. It codes for CASSEGDRSYGYTF.

The rearrangement links TRBV29-1 to TRBJ2-1, with 7 bases fitting TRBD2. Trimming took 4 bases from V and 4 from J; bases not matched to a gene: 7. CDR1 is SQVTM, CDR2 ANQGSEA, per germline. The CDR3 runs to 14 residues. The CDR3 sequence: CSVVAGERYNEQFF. DNA of the CDR3: TGCAGCGTTGTTGCGGGAGAGAGGTACAATGAGCAGTTCTTC.

The rearrangement links TRBV15 to TRBJ2-7; 7 nucleotides agree with TRBD2. From germline, CDR1 is LNHNV and CDR2 YYDKDF (reference sequence). The CDR3 sequence is 13 residues long. The J segment lost 5 bases and the V segment lost 5 bases, leaving 6 bases of the junction unmatched. CDR3 sequence reads: CATSPKRGDEQYF. CDR3 DNA sequence: TGTGCCACCAGCCCAAAACGGGGGGACGAGCAGTACTTC.

The V call is TRBV4-1, the J call TRBJ2-7; D possibly corresponds to TRBD2 (6 bases). Between the trimmed V and J ends, which lost 4 bases and 5 bases, there was a span of 18 bases. The CDR3 is 15 residues long. Germline CDR1 reads MGHRA; CDR2 reads YSYEKL. DNA for the CDR3: TGCGCCAGCAGCCCTTTAGCGGAACCCGGGGACGAGCAGTACTTC. Protein sequence: CASSPLAEPGDEQYF.

The V call is TRBV5-4, the J call TRBJ2-7; TRBD2 matches 8 bases. Per the germline V gene, CDR1 is SGHNT and CDR2 is YYREEE (reference sequence). J was trimmed by 2 bases and V by 2 bases; bases with no gene match: 6. The CDR3 length is 15 residues. Written as DNA, the CDR3 is TGTGCCAGCAGCTTAAAAAGCGGGGGTACCTACGAGCAGTACTTC. This translates into CASSLKSGGTYEQYF.

The rearrangement links TRBV7-2 to TRBJ2-1, with 11 bases fitting TRBD2. V trimming: 5 bases; J trimming: 7 bases; junction bases outside the gene matches: 7. Germline V gene lookup returns CDR1 SGHTA and CDR2 FQGNSA. CDR3 length: 15 amino acids. The CDR3 loop is CASSPLAGELNEQFF. The CDR3, as DNA: TGTGCCAGCAGCCCACTAGCGGGAGAATTAAATGAGCAGTTCTTC.

The CDR3 DNA sequence: TGTGCCAGCAGTTGGTCCCGCTCCTACGAGCAGTACTTC. Protein sequence: CASSWSRSYEQYF. The chain is built from TRBV6-5 and TRBJ2-7; D is unresolved. CDR3 length equals 13 residues. Germline CDR1 is MNHEY and CDR2 is SVGAGI. V lost 4 bases to trimming and J lost 0 bases, with 7 bases between them.

The genes are TRBV6-6 and TRBJ2-1; no definite D call. The germline V gene encodes CDR1 MNHNY and CDR2 SVGAGI (reference sequence). This CDR3 has 13 amino acids. V was cut by 7 bases and J by 1 base, with 8 bases left in between. This chain's CDR3 is CASTPLSYNEQFF. The CDR3 DNA follows: TGTGCCAGCACACCTCTTTCCTACAATGAGCAGTTCTTC.

CDR3 amino acids: CASSPSQAYGYTF. The CDR3, as DNA: TGTGCCAGCAGCCCTTCGCAAGCCTATGGCTACACCTTC. This sequence joins TRBV7-9 and TRBJ1-2; no clear D gene. The V and J ends lost 5 bases and 4 bases respectively, with 11 bases between them. From germline, CDR1 is SEHNR and CDR2 FQNEAQ (reference sequence). The CDR3 loop spans 13 amino acids.

This clone was recorded only once. CDR3 in amino acids: CASSLGLGGSYNEQFF. CDR3 in DNA: TGTGCCAGCAGCTTAGGCCTGGGCGGGAGCTACAATGAGCAGTTCTTC. V and J are TRBV13 and TRBJ2-1; 7 bases map to TRBD2. Trimming at V came to 0 bases and at J to 3 bases, leaving 5 bases not matched to a gene. The CDR3 is 16 residues long. From germline, CDR1 is PRHDT and CDR2 FYEKMQ (reference sequence).

The chain recombines TRBV28 with TRBJ2-3, with TRBD1 as a possible D gene (6 bases). CDR1 is MDHEN, CDR2 SYDVKM, per germline. This CDR3 has 14 residues. With 1 base removed from V and 5 bases from J, the gap between germline ends came to 10 bases. CDR3: CASSLFTGIDTQYF. CDR3 nucleotide sequence: TGTGCCAGCAGTTTATTTACAGGGATAGATACGCAGTATTTT.

CDR3 sequence: CASSHRTSDTDTQYF. In DNA form, the CDR3 reads TGTGCCAGCAGTCACCGGACTAGCGACACAGATACGCAGTATTTT. The chain carries TRBV27 and TRBJ2-3; TRBD2 matches at 9 bases. V lost 5 bases to trimming and J lost 2 bases; unmatched junction nucleotides: 5. This CDR3 region has 15 residues. Germline-derived CDR1 and CDR2 are MNHEY and SMNVEV (reference sequence).

The chain recombines TRBV2 with TRBJ2-1, with D possibly matching TRBD1 (6 bases). CDR3 length: 13 amino acids. Germline CDR1 and CDR2: SNHLY and FYNNEI. V lost 10 bases to trimming and J lost 4 bases, with 14 bases between them. The CDR3: CANPTGDYNEQFF. The DNA of the CDR3 is TGTGCCAACCCGACAGGAGATTACAATGAGCAGTTCTTC.

This chain joins TRBV7-2 and TRBJ2-2, with D unresolved. Per germline, CDR1 SGHTA and CDR2 FQGNSA. The CDR3 loop spans 14 amino acids. V was clipped by 5 bases and J by 1 base, with 8 bases between them. The CDR3 sequence: CASSPSRNTGELFF. The CDR3 DNA sequence: TGTGCCAGCAGCCCCTCCCGGAACACCGGGGAGCTGTTTTTT.